Here is one T cell receptor (beta chain) with its context. Only a few counts were recorded for this clonotype. The antigen it binds to is not known. No much larger clone is present one base from it, and per-base qualities are unavailable. The data originate from a study of human T cells and chemical hapten exposure (dated by TCRdb to the early 2020s). In the study overall: For sensitization, 2% DPC in acetone was applied to a 2 cm by 2 cm area of upper inner arm skin. Weekly therapeutic DPC doses were additionally applied to the scalp of patients throughout the roughly 25-week study period. Patch testing was done on the upper back using Finn chambers containing 0.01% DPC, and results were scored after 6 days according to International Contact Dermatitis Research Group standards. Most of the patients in the cohort were female, and the cohort covered alopecia areata with under or over 50% scalp involvement, alopecia totalis and alopecia universalis. Libraries were combined into a pool for sequencing, and differences in TCR yield between samples came mainly from small differences in library volumes within the pool. The study tracked peripheral blood TCR repertoire changes in vivo during primary and secondary sensitization to the hapten diphenylcyclopropenone (DPC) in alopecia patients. Blood samples were taken from patients before sensitization (week 0) and then at 2, 6 and about 24 weeks after DPC sensitization. Blood for TCR sequencing was provided by twenty-nine alopecia patients at one to four time points (pre-sensitization, 2, 6 and 24 weeks). Points the paper makes about the study in general: Significantly more large CDR3 similarity clusters were formed by expanded TCRs than by pre-sensitization or healthy control sets, consistent with antigen-driven responses. DPC sensitization did not change how many TCRs were above 1 in 1000 frequency, and no evidence was found of alterations in global repertoire structure. Patch test score was positively correlated with the number of PT1 expanded TCRs, with significance at thresholds 8, 16 and 32 but not at 4. After repeated subsampling, changes were observed in the strength of the expansion versus patch-test correlation and in the threshold at which the correlation became significant. All patients had alopecia, a presumed autoimmune disease, so their immune response might differ from that of healthy individuals.

Library prep was done by RACE. The sequencer listed for this sample is NextSeq 500. Library preparation attached unique molecular identifiers to individual cDNA molecules for quantitative, reproducible TCR counting. For every blood RNA sample, sequencing covered both the TCR alpha and TCR beta chains. The published analysis was carried out like this. The median number of TCRs per sample was around 96,000, ranging from roughly 23,224 to 690,600. The Decombinator software suite was used to annotate the V, J and CDR3 of the TCR reads. For PS versus PT1 abundance plots, all samples were subsampled to the same number of TCRs (28,000). TCRs were defined as expanded if absent before sensitization and observed at least eight times at the 2-week time point. The raw public reads went through TCRdb reprocessing: fastp at Q25, MiXCR clone calling, in-frame beta chains kept. Entries that share a CDR3 protein sequence are merged under the most common genes and DNA. These V and J calls are TCRdb output, not the study's own analysis. Present in this sample are 250,000 or so distinct CDR3 sequences, around 7.3% of which were seen just once. The ten largest clones capture less than 1.5% of the sample.

Sequences MNHNY (CDR1) and SVGAGI (CDR2) are obtained from the germline V gene (reference sequence). The germline V end is reduced by 6 bases and the J end by 8 bases; junction bases left unmatched: 11. From cysteine to phenylalanine, the CDR3 is 15 amino acids long. Left in the record is the CDR3 DNA by itself, 45 bases read in frame from the first base. Read against the paper, the sample's time point label means: pre-sensitization, week 0. Taken with the paper, the label for treatment or condition translates to: therapeutic diphenylcyclopropenone sensitization with weekly scalp DPC. At each patch-test visit, blood was drawn before the patch test was applied. Patients were considered eligible if aged 18 to 70, diagnosed with alopecia and deemed suitable for DPC therapy, and patients were excluded if pregnant. Total RNA was extracted from unfractionated whole blood collected in Tempus Blood RNA tubes.

The source is a man younger than 35 with alopecia areata. Some clones in this sample may be carry-over from other donors' samples. The sequence joins TRBV6-6 to TRBJ1-4; TRBD1 aligns with 8 central bases. Material: whole blood, obtained in connection with sensitization to the hapten diphenylcyclopropenone (DPC). The bases read TGTGCCAGCAGATCCGACAGGGGCGGTCAGGAAAAACTGTTTTTT. It translates as CASRSDRGGQEKLFF.